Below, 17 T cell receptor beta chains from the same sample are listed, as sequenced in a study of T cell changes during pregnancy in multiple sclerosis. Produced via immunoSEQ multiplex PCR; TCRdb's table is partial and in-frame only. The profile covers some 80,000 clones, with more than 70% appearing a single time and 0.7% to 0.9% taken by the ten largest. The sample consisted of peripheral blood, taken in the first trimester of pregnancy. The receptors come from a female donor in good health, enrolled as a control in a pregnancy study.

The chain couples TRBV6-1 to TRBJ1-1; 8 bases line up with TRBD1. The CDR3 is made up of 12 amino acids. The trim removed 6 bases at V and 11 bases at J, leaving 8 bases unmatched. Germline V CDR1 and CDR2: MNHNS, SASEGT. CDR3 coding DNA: TGTGCCAGCAGGGATAACAGGGGGATGGCTTTCTTT. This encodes CASRDNRGMAFF.

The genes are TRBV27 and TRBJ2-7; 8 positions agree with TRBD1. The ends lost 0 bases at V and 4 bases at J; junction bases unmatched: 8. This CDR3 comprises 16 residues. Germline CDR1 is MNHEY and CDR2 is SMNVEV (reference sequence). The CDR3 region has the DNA TGTGCCAGCAGTTTATCCGGCGGGACAGGCCCTTACGAGCAGTACTTC. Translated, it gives CASSLSGGTGPYEQYF.

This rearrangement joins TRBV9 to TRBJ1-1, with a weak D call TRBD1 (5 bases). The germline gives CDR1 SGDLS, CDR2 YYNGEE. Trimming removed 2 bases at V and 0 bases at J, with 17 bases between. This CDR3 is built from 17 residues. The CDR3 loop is CASSVGGRVGMNTEAFF. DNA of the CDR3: TGTGCCAGCAGCGTGGGAGGCAGGGTTGGTATGAACACTGAAGCTTTCTTT.

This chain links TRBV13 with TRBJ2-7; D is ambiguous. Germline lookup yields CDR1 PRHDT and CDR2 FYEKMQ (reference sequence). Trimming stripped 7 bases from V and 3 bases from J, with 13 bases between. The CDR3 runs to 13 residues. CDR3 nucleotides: TGTGCCAGCAATAAGCGTACCTACTACGAGCAGTACTTC. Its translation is CASNKRTYYEQYF.

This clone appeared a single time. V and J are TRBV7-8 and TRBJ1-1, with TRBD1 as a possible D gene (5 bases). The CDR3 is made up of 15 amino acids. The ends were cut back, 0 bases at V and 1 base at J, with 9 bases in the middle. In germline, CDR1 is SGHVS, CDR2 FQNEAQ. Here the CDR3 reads CASSLAAQGNTEAFF. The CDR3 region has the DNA TGTGCCAGCAGCTTAGCGGCGCAGGGGAACACTGAAGCTTTCTTT.

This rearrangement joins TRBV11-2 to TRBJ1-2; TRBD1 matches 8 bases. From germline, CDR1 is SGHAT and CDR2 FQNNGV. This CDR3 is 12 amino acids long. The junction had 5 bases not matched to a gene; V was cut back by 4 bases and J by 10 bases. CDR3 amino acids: CASSSDRVSYTF. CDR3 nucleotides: TGTGCCAGCAGCTCGGACAGGGTATCCTACACCTTC.

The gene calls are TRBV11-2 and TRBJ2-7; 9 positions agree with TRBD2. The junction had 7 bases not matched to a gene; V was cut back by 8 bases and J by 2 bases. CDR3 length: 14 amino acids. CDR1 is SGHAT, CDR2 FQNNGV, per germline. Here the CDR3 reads CASGRSGSAYEQYF. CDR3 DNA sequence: TGTGCCAGCGGGCGTAGCGGGAGTGCCTACGAGCAGTACTTC.

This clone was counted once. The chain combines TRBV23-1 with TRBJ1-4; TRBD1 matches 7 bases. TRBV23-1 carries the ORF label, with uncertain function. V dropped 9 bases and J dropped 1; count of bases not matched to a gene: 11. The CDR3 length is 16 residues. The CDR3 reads CARSRKGARTNEKLFF. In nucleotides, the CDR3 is TGCGCCAGGTCGCGAAAGGGGGCGCGAACTAATGAAAAACTGTTTTTT.

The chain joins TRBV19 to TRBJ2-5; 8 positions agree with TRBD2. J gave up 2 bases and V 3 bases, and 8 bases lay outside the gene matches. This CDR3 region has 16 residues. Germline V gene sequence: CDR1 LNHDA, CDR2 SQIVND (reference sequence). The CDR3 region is CASSILSGRGQETQYF. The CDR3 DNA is TGTGCCAGTAGTATCCTCAGCGGGAGAGGACAAGAGACCCAGTACTTC.

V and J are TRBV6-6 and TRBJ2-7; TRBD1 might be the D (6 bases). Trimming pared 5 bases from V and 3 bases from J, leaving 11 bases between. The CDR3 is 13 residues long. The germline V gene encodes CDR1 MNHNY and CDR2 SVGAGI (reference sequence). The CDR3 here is CASSSQGNYEQYF. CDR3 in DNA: TGTGCCAGCAGTAGTCAGGGGAACTACGAGCAGTACTTC.

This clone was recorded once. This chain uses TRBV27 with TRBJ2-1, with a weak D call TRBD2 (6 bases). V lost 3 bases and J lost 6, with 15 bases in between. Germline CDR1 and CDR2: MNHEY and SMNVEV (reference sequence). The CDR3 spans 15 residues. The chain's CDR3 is CASSLIGGISNEQFF. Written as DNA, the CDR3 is TGTGCCAGCAGTTTGATCGGGGGAATCAGCAATGAGCAGTTCTTC.

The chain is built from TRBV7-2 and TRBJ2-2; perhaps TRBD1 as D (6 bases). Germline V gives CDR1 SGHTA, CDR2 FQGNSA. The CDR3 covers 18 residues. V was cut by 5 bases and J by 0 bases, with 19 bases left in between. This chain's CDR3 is CASSPGVGAATNTGELFF. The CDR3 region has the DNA TGTGCCAGCAGCCCCGGGGTGGGGGCCGCAACGAACACCGGGGAGCTGTTTTTT.

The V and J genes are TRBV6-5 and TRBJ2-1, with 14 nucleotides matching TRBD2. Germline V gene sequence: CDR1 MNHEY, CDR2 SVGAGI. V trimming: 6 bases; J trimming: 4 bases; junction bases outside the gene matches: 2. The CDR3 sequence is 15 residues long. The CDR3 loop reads CASRGLAGGYNEQFF. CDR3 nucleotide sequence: TGTGCCAGCAGAGGACTAGCGGGGGGTTACAATGAGCAGTTCTTC.

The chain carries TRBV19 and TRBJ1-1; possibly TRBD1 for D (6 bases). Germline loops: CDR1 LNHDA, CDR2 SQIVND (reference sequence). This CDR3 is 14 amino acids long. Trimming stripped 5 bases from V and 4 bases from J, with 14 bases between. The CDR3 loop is CASSQRGQITEAFF. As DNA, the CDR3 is TGTGCCAGTAGTCAACGGGGACAAATCACTGAAGCTTTCTTT.

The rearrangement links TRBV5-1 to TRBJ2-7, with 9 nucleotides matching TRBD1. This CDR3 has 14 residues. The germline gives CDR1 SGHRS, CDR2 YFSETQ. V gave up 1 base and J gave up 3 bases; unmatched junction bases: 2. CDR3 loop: CASSLTDRGYEQYF. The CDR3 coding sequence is TGCGCCAGCAGCTTGACGGACAGGGGCTACGAGCAGTACTTC.

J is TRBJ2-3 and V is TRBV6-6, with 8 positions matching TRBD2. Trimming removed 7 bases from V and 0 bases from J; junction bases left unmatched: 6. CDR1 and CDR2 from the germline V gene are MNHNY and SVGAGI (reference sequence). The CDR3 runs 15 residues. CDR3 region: CASTTGGVSTDTQYF. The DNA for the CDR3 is TGTGCCAGCACGACCGGGGGGGTTAGCACAGATACGCAGTATTTT.

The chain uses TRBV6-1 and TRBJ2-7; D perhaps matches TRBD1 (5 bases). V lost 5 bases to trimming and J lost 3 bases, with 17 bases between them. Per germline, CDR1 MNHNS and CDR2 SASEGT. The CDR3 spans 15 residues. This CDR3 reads CASSTDSRVFYEQYF. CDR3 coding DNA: TGTGCCAGCAGTACCGACAGCCGGGTCTTCTACGAGCAGTACTTC.